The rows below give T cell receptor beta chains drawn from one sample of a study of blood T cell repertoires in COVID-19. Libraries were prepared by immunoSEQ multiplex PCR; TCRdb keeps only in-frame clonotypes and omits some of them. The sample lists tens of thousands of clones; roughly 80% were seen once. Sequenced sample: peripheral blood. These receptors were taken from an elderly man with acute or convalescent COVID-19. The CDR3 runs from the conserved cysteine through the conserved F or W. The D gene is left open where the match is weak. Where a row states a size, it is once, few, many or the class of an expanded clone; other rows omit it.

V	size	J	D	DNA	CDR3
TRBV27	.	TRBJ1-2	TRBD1	TGTGCCAGCAGTACAGGGGGCACCTATGGCTACACCTTC	CASSTGGTYGYTF
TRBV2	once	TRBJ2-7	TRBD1	TGTGCCAGCGGGGGACAGGGGCGATCCTACGAGCAGTACTTC	CASGGQGRSYEQYF
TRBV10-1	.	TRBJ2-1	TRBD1	TGCGCCAGCCCTCGGACAGGGGGCTACTACAATGAGCAGTTCTTC	CASPRTGGYYNEQFF
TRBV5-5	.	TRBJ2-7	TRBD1	TGTGCCAGCAGCCGGACAGGGGGCTCCTACGAGCAGTACTTC	CASSRTGGSYEQYF
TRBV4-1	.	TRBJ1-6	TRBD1	TGCGCCAGCAGCCAAGAGCCTTGGACAGGGGATAATTCACCCCTCCACTTT	CASSQEPWTGDNSPLHF
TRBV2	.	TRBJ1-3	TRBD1	TGTGCCAGCAGGCGACAGGGAACTGGAAACACCATATATTTT	CASRRQGTGNTIYF
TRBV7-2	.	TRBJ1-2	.	TGTGCCAGCAGCCCTCAGCGGACAGCCGGTGGCTACACCTTC	CASSPQRTAGGYTF
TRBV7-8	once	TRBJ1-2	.	TGTGCCAGCAGCTTTGTCGGGGAGAGGGAAGATGGCTACACCTTC	CASSFVGEREDGYTF
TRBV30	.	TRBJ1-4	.	TGTGCCTGGAGTCCGGGTCTTAATGAAAAACTGTTTTTT	CAWSPGLNEKLFF
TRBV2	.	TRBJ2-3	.	TGTGCCAGCAGTGTTGAAACAGGCAGCACAGATACGCAGTATTTT	CASSVETGSTDTQYF
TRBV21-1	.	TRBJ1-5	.	TGTGCCAGCAGCAAAGGGGGACCGCCGGGGGGAAGCAATCAGCCCCAGCATTTT	CASSKGGPPGGSNQPQHF
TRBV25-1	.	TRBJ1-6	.	TGTGCCAGCAGTGAACCCCGAAAAGGAGCTTATTCACCCCTCCACTTT	CASSEPRKGAYSPLHF
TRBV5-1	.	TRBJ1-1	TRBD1	TGCGCCAGCAGCTTGAAAGCCGGGACAGGGGACACTGAAGCTTTCTTT	CASSLKAGTGDTEAFF
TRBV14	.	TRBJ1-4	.	TGTGCCAGCAGCCAAGTCCGCGGAACTGAAAAACTGTTTTTT	CASSQVRGTEKLFF
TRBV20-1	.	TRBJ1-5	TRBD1	TGCAGTGCTAGTAGGCAGGGGGCGATAACTAATCAGCCCCAGCATTTT	CSASRQGAITNQPQHF
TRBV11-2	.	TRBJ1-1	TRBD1	TGTGCCAGCAGCCCCCGGACAGGAACCGAAGCTTTCTTT	CASSPRTGTEAFF
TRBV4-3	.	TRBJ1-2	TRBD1	TGCGCCAGCAGCCAGACAGGGGCGGGAGGCTACACCTTC	CASSQTGAGGYTF
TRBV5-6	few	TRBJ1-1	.	TGTGCCAGCAGCTACAGAGTTGAAGCTTTCTTT	CASSYRVEAFF
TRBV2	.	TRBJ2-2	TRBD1	TGTGCCAGCAAGGGACAGGGGGAGGTGGCGGGGGAGCTGTTTTTT	CASKGQGEVAGELFF
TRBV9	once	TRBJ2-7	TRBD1	TGTGCCAGCAGCCCTCAATCAGGGGGCGTGCAGTACTTC	CASSPQSGGVQYF
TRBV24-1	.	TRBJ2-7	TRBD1	TGTGCCACCAGTGATACGGCCGGGACAGGGAACGGCGAGCAGTACTTC	CATSDTAGTGNGEQYF
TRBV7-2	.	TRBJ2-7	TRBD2	TGTGCCAGCAGCTTTAGCGGGAGATCGTGGACCGAGCAGTACTTC	CASSFSGRSWTEQYF
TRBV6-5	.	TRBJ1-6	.	TGTGCCAGCAAAGAGACTTTTAATTCACCCCTCCACTTT	CASKETFNSPLHF
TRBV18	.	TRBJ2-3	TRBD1	TGTGCCAGCTCATTAGGGGGACAGGATACAGATACGCAGTATTTT	CASSLGGQDTDTQYF
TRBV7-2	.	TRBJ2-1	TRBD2	TGTGCCAGCAGCTCTCGGACTAGCGGGAGGCGGGAGCAGTTCTTC	CASSSRTSGRREQFF
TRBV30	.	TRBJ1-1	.	TGTGCCTGGAGTCCGGGCACTGAAGCTTTCTTT	CAWSPGTEAFF
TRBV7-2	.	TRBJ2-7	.	TGTGCCAGCAGCGTGTCGGGATACGAGCAGTACTTC	CASSVSGYEQYF
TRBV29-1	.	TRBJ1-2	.	TGCAGCGTTGAAGATACAGGGAACCATGGCTACACCTTC	CSVEDTGNHGYTF
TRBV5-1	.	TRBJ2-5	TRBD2	TGCGCCAGCAGCACACTAGCGGGACCCGGGGAGACCCAGTACTTC	CASSTLAGPGETQYF
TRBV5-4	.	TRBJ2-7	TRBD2	TGTGCCAGCAGCTCCTCCGGCGGGAGCTCCTACGAGCAGTACTTC	CASSSSGGSSYEQYF
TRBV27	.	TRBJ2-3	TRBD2	TGTGCCAGCAGTTTTGGGACTAGCGAAATTACAGATACGCAGTATTTT	CASSFGTSEITDTQYF
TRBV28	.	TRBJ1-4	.	TGTGCCAGCAGTTTCAGGGGAAGTAATGAAAAACTGTTTTTT	CASSFRGSNEKLFF
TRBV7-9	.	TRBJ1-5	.	TGTGCCAGCAGCTTAGAACTCGGCGGGATGGGTAGTCAGCCCCAGCATTTT	CASSLELGGMGSQPQHF
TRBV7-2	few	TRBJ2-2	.	TGTGCCAGCAGCTTAGGGGCAGGCACCGGGGAGCTGTTTTTT	CASSLGAGTGELFF
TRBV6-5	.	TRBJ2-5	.	TGTGCCAGCAGTTACGGACAGCTAGAGACCCAGTACTTC	CASSYGQLETQYF
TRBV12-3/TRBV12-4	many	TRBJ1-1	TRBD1	TGTGCCAGCACCGTCCAGGGGGCTCAAGCTTTCTTT	CASTVQGAQAFF
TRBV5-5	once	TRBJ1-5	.	TGTGCCAGCAGCTTATTACAGGGTAATCAGCCCCAGCATTTT	CASSLLQGNQPQHF
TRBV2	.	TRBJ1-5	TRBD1	TGTGCCAGCAGTGGGACAGGCCCGTCGGTTTGGGCCCAGCATTTT	CASSGTGPSVWAQHF
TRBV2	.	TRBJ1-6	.	TGTGCCAGCAGTGACGGTTATAATTCACCCCTCCACTTT	CASSDGYNSPLHF
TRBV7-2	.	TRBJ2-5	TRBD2	TGTGCCAGCAGCCAAGAGCGGGGGCAAGAGACCCAGTACTTC	CASSQERGQETQYF
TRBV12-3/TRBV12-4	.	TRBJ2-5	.	TGTGCCAGCAGCCAGGAGGGGTTTCGCCAGTACTTC	CASSQEGFRQYF
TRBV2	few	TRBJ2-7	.	TGTGCCAGCAGTCTGACATGGCAGTACTTC	CASSLTWQYF
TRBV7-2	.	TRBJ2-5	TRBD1	TGTGCCAGCAATACGGGACAGGGCCAAGAGACCCAGTACTTC	CASNTGQGQETQYF
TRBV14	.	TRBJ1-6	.	TGTGCCAGCAGTAGCCGTATTGATTCACCCCTCCACTTT	CASSSRIDSPLHF
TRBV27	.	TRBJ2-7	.	TGTGCCAGCAGACCCTACAGTAACTCCTACGAGCAGTACTTC	CASRPYSNSYEQYF
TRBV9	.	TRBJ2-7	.	TGTGCCAGCAGCGCGTACGAGCAGTACTTC	CASSAYEQYF
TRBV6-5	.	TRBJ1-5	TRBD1	TGTGCCAGCAGAAAACAGGGGGCAAATCAGCCCCAGCATTTT	CASRKQGANQPQHF
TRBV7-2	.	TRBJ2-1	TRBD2	TGTGCCAGCAGCTTGTCGCGCGGGTACAGCGGGGGGAGTAATGAGCAGTTCTTC	CASSLSRGYSGGSNEQFF
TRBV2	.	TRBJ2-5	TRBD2	TGTGCCAGCAGTGTAGGGAGCGGGGGGCAAGAGACCCAGTACTTC	CASSVGSGGQETQYF
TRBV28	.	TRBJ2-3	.	TGTGCCAGCCATATGACGGGTCCAACACCAGATACGCAGTATTTT	CASHMTGPTPDTQYF
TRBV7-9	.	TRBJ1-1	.	TGTGCCAGCAGTCGTGACACGAACACTGAAGCTTTCTTT	CASSRDTNTEAFF
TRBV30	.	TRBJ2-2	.	TGTGCCTGGGTTGACAGCTTCACCGGGGAGCTGTTTTTT	CAWVDSFTGELFF
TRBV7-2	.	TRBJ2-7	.	TGTGCCAGCAGCTTAGGATTGCTAGCCGGGGACGAGCAGTACTTC	CASSLGLLAGDEQYF